This TCR beta chain was identified during a study of CXCR3-negative and CXCR3-positive naive CD8 T cells. The study, taken as a whole, reports: Naive CXCR3-positive cells had TRB CDR3s more hydrophobic than those of CXCR3-negative naive cells. Memory cells showed distinct TRBV-TRBJ patterns, while the two naive subsets matched. Cryopreserved PBMCs had partly decreased CXCR3 expression; fresh PBMCs were used in most assays.

With regard to this clonotype: Its specificity is not known.

Each TRB cDNA library was prepared by 5' RACE (with UMI labels). For each CDR3 protein, TCRdb gives one entry from its re-call of the 5' RACE reads, without DNA. This sample's table reports approximately 140,000 distinct CDR3 sequences. This CDR3 has 16 amino acids. Looked up from germline, CDR1 is DFQATT and CDR2 is SNEGSKA (reference sequence). The sample taken for sequencing was naive CXCR3+ CD8+ T cells from blood. The sample's subset: CD45RO-CCR7+CD27+CD95- naive CD8+ T cells expressing CXCR3 (TNR3+). This chain uses TRBV20-1 with TRBJ2-7; TCRdb's D gene call, TRBD1, goes unchecked for lack of DNA. This clonotype originated in a human donor in good health. Some clones in this sample may be carry-over from other donors' samples. CDR3 sequence reads: CSARDPISGTGYEQYF.